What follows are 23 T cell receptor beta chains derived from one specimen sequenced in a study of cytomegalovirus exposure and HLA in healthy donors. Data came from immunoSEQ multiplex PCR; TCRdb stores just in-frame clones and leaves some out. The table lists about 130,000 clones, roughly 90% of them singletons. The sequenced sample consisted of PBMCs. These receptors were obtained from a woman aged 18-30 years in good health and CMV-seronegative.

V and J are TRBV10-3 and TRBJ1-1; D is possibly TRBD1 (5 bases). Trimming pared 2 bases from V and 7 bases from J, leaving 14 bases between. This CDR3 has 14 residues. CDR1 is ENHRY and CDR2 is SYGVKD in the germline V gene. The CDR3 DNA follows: TGTGCCATCAGTGAGCGGGGGGACTCGGGTGAAGCTTTCTTT. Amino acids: CAISERGDSGEAFF.

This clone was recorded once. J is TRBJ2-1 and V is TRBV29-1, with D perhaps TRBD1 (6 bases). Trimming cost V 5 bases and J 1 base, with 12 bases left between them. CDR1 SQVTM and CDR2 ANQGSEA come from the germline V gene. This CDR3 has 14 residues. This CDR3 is CSVYRESSYNEQFF. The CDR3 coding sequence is TGCAGCGTTTACAGGGAATCGTCCTACAATGAGCAGTTCTTC.

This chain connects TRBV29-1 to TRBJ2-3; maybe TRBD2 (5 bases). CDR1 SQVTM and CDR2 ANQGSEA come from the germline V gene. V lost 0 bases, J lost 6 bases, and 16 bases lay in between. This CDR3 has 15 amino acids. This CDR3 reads CSVEDRRTAGDTQYF. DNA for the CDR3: TGCAGCGTTGAAGATCGACGGACCGCGGGTGATACGCAGTATTTT.

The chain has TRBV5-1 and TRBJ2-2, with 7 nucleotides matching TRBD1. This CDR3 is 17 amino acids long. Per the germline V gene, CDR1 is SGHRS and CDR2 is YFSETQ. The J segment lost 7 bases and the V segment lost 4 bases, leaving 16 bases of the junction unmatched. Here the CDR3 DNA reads TGCGCCAGCAGCGGAGGTCTAGGGGGCTATGTGAGCGGGGAGCTGTTTTTT. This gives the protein CASSGGLGGYVSGELFF.

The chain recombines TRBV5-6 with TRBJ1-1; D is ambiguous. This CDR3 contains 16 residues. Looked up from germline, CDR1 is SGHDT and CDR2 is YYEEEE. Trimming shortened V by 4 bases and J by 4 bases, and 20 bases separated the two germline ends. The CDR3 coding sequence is TGTGCCAGCAGCCTCGCGGGAGGGTACAAGAGCACTGAAGCTTTCTTT. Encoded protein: CASSLAGGYKSTEAFF. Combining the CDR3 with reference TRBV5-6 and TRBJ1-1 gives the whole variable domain DAGVTQSPTHLIKTRGQQVTLRCSPKSGHDTVSWYQQALGQGPQFIFQYYEEEERQRGNFPDRFSGHQFPNYSSELNVNALLLGDSALYLCASSLAGGYKSTEAFFGQGTRLTVV.

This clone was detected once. The DNA for the CDR3 is TGTGCCTGCAGGCTAGCGGGTCAGTCCTACGAGCAGTACTTC. Its translation: CACRLAGQSYEQYF. The chain uses TRBV30 and TRBJ2-7, with 8 positions matching TRBD2. The CDR3 is 14 residues long. Germline CDR1 GTSNPN, CDR2 SVGIG (reference sequence). With 6 bases clipped from V and 1 base from J, the junction kept 8 bases outside the gene matches.

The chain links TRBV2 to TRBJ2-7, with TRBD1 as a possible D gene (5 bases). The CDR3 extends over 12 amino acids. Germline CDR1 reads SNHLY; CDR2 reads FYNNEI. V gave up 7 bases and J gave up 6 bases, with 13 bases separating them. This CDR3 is CASKMDISEQYF. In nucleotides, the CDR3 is TGTGCCAGCAAAATGGACATTAGCGAGCAGTACTTC.

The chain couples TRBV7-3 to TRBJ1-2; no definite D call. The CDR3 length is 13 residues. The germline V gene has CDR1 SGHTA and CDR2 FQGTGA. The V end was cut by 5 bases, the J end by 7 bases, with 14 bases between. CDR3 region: CASSLSTRGGYTF. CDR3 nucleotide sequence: TGTGCCAGCAGCCTATCTACCCGGGGTGGCTACACCTTC.

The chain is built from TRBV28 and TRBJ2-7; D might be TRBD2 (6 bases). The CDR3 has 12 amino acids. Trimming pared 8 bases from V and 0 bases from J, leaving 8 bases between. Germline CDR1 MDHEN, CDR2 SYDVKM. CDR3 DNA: TGTGCCAGCGGTAGCGGCTCCTACGAGCAGTACTTC. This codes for CASGSGSYEQYF.

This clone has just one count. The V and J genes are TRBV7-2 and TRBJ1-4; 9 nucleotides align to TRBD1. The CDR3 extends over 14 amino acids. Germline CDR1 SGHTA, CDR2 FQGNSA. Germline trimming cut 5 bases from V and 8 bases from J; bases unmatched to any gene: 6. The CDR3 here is CASSLTGGREKLFF. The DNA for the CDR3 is TGTGCCAGCAGCCTAACAGGGGGCAGAGAAAAACTGTTTTTT.

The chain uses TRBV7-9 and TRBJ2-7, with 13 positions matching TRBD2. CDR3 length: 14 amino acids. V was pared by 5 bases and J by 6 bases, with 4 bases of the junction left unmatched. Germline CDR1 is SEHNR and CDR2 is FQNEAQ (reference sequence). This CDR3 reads CASSRTSGSSEQYF. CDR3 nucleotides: TGTGCCAGCAGCCGGACTAGCGGGAGTTCCGAGCAGTACTTC.

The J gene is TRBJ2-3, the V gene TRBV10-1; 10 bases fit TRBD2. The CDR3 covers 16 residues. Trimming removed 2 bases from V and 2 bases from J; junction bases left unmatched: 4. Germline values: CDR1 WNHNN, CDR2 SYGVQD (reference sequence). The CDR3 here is CASSEGSGRTTDTQYF. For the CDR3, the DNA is TGCGCCAGCAGTGAGGGTAGCGGGAGGACCACAGATACGCAGTATTTT.

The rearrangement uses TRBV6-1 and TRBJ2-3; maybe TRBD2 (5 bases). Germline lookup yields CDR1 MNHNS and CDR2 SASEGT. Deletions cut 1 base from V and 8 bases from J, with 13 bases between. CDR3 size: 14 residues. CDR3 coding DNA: TGTGCCAGCAGTGAAGGAGGGATGGAGGCTACGCAGTATTTT. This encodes CASSEGGMEATQYF.

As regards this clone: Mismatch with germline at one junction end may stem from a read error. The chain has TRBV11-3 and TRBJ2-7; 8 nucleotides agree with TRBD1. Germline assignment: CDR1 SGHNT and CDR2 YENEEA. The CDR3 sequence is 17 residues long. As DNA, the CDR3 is TGTGCCAGCAGTTTAGAAACAGGGACAGGCCTATCCTACGAGCAGTACTTC. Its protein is CASSLETGTGLSYEQYF.

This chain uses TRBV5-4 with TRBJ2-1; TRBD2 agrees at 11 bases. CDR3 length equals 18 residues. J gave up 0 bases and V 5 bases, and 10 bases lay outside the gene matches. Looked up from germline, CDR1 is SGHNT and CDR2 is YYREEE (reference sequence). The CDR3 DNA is TGTGCCAGCAGAACAGAACTAGCGGGAGACCCCTCCTACAATGAGCAGTTCTTC. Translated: CASRTELAGDPSYNEQFF.

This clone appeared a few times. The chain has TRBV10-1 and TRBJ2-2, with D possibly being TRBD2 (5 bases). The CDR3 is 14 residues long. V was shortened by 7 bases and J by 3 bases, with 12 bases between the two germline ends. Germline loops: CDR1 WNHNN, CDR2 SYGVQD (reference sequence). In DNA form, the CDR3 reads TGCGCCAGCACCGTAGGACTGTACACCGGGGAGCTGTTTTTT. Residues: CASTVGLYTGELFF.

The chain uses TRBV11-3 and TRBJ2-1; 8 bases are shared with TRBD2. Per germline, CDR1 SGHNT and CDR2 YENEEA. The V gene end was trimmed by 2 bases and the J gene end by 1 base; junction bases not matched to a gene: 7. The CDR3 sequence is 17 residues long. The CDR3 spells CASSLRETGGSYNEQFF. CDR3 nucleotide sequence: TGTGCCAGCAGCTTACGGGAAACGGGAGGGTCCTACAATGAGCAGTTCTTC.

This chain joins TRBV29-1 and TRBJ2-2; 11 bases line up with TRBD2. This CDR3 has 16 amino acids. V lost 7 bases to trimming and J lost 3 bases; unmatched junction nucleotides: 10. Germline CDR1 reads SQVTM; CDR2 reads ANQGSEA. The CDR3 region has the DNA TGCAGCGCGACCTCACTAGCGGGGGTTGACACCGGGGAGCTGTTTTTT. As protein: CSATSLAGVDTGELFF.

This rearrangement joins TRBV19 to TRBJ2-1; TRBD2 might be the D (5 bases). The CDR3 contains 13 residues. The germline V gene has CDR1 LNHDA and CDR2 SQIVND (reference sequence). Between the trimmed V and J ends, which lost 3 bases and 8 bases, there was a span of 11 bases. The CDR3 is CASSIPAGDEQFF. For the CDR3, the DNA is TGTGCCAGTAGTATCCCAGCCGGGGATGAGCAGTTCTTC.

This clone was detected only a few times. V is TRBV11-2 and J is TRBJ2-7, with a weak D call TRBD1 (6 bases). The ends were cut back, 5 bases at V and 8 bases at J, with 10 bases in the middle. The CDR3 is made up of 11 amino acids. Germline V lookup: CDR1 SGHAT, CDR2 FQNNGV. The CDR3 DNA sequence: TGTGCCAGCAGCACCGGGACAAAGCAGTACTTC. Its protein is CASSTGTKQYF.

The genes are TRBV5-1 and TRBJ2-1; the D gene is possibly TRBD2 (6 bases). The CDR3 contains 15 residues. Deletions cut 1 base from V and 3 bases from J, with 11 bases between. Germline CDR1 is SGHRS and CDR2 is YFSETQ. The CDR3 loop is CASSLTGESYNEQFF. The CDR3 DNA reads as TGCGCCAGCAGCTTGACGGGAGAGAGCTACAATGAGCAGTTCTTC.

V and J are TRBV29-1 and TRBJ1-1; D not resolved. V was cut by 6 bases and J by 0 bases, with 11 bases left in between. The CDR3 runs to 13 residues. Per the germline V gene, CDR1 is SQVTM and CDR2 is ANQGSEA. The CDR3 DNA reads TGCAGCGTCTGGAGGCAGTTGAACACTGAAGCTTTCTTT. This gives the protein CSVWRQLNTEAFF.

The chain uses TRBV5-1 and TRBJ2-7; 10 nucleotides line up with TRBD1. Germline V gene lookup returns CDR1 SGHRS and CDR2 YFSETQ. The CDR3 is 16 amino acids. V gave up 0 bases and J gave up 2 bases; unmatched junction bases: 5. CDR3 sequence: CASSLDGTGVTYEQYF. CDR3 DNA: TGCGCCAGCAGCTTGGACGGGACAGGGGTTACCTACGAGCAGTACTTC.